A selection of T cell receptor beta chains follows, all from one sample in a study of cytomegalovirus exposure and HLA in healthy donors. Produced via immunoSEQ multiplex PCR; TCRdb's table is partial and in-frame only. This table holds 100,000 to 150,000 clones, about 73% found once. The sequencing input was PBMCs. The receptors shown here come from a woman in her forties or fifties in good health and CMV-seropositive. Each CDR3 is given with its conserved first and last residue. Each record gives: D gene, V gene, clone size, J gene, CDR3 DNA, CDR3 protein. A D gene is named only where the DNA matches it firmly. Size values are once, few and many counts, or a class for expanded clones, and some rows have none.

D: NA; V: TRBV15; size: NA; J: TRBJ1-2; DNA: TGTGCCACCAGCAGAGAGGGAGTGGGGGGACTCCTCTATGGCTACACCTTC; CDR3: CATSREGVGGLLYGYTF
D: NA; V: TRBV7-6; size: NA; J: TRBJ2-7; DNA: TGTGCCAGCAGCTCGATGCGGGCCGGCTACGAGCAGTACTTC; CDR3: CASSSMRAGYEQYF
D: NA; V: TRBV4-2; size: NA; J: TRBJ1-1; DNA: TGTGCCAGCAGCCAAGAAGGCAGGGGACCCACTGAAGCTTTCTTT; CDR3: CASSQEGRGPTEAFF
D: TRBD2; V: TRBV4-2; size: NA; J: TRBJ2-3; DNA: TGTGCCAGCAGCCAAGAGGTGGGGACTAGCGGGGTGGGCACAGATACGCAGTATTTT; CDR3: CASSQEVGTSGVGTDTQYF
D: NA; V: TRBV29-1; size: once; J: TRBJ2-7; DNA: TGCAGCGTTGAAGCAACGGACAGCTCCTACGAGCAGTACTTC; CDR3: CSVEATDSSYEQYF
D: NA; V: TRBV4-3; size: NA; J: TRBJ2-7; DNA: TGCGCCAGCAGCCAGGCAGGAGGGGCCTACGAGCAGTACTTC; CDR3: CASSQAGGAYEQYF
D: TRBD2; V: TRBV4-1; size: NA; J: TRBJ2-3; DNA: TGCGCCAGCAGCCAAGACCCAGCGGGGGGCCCAACTAGCACAGATACGCAGTATTTT; CDR3: CASSQDPAGGPTSTDTQYF
D: TRBD1; V: TRBV11-2; size: NA; J: TRBJ2-2; DNA: TGTGCCAGCAGCTTAGGATCCTTGACAGGGGGCTCCGGGGAGCTGTTTTTT; CDR3: CASSLGSLTGGSGELFF
D: TRBD1; V: TRBV7-9; size: NA; J: TRBJ1-2; DNA: TGTGCCAGCAGCTGGACAGGGGCGCGATTCTTCTATGGCTACACCTTC; CDR3: CASSWTGARFFYGYTF
D: TRBD2; V: TRBV5-6; size: few; J: TRBJ2-5; DNA: TGTGCCAGCAGCTTGGGGGGGGGCCAAGAGACCCAGTACTTC; CDR3: CASSLGGGQETQYF
D: NA; V: TRBV10-3; size: once; J: TRBJ1-6; DNA: TGTGCCATCGGGGCAGGACCTTTTAATTCACCCCTCCACTTT; CDR3: CAIGAGPFNSPLHF
D: NA; V: TRBV27; size: NA; J: TRBJ1-2; DNA: TGTGCCAGCAGTTTATTCGGGACGGGAGACTACACCTTC; CDR3: CASSLFGTGDYTF
D: TRBD1; V: TRBV29-1; size: NA; J: TRBJ2-3; DNA: TGCAGCGTTGAAGAACGGGACAGGGTGTCAGATACGCAGTATTTT; CDR3: CSVEERDRVSDTQYF
D: NA; V: TRBV6-6; size: NA; J: TRBJ2-5; DNA: TGTGCCAGCAGCCCACTCAACAGCAACTCCCAAGAGACCCAGTACTTC; CDR3: CASSPLNSNSQETQYF